The sequence of this T cell receptor beta chain was determined in a study of T cell changes during pregnancy in multiple sclerosis. This clone has just one count. Sequencing was performed with immunoSEQ multiplex PCR; in TCRdb, only in-frame clones are kept and a portion is missing. Among 55,000 to 70,000 clones listed, 80% to 95% were seen once. V dropped 1 base and J dropped 2; count of bases not matched to a gene: 3. Germline lookup yields CDR1 MRHNA and CDR2 SNTAGT. This CDR3 is built from 16 residues. V usage is TRBV6-4 and J usage is TRBJ2-7; 12 nucleotides line up with TRBD2. The sequence was collected from a female donor with multiple sclerosis, enrolled in a pregnancy study. Material: CD4+ T cells from peripheral blood mononuclear cells, obtained after pregnancy. The CDR3 is CASSDLRLAGAYEQYF. As DNA, the CDR3 is TGTGCCAGCAGTGACTTAAGACTAGCGGGGGCCTACGAGCAGTACTTC.